Listed below are T cell receptor beta chains from one sample, sequenced in a study of shared clonotypes between healthy human individuals. Only in-frame clones appear in the TCRdb table, and some are missing; sequencing was by immunoSEQ multiplex PCR. The profile shows 2 million to 2.5 million clones, just under 95% of them singletons. Input material: naive CD4+ T cells from PBMCs. These receptor sequences come from a man younger than 35 in good health. Some clones in this sample may be carry-over from other donors' samples. CDR3s leave out the opening cysteine and the closing phenylalanine or tryptophan. The order of the fields is V gene, D gene, CDR3 protein. D genes are given only for firm matches.

v_call: TRBV5-1
d_call: TRBD2
cdr3_aa: ASSLEELAGVNEQF

v_call: TRBV14
d_call: .
cdr3_aa: ASGLLTGELF

v_call: TRBV10-3
d_call: .
cdr3_aa: AISPGREDGYT

v_call: TRBV7-8
d_call: .
cdr3_aa: ASSFRERGTEAF

v_call: TRBV10-1
d_call: TRBD2
cdr3_aa: ASSGPGLVGNEQF

v_call: TRBV6-5
d_call: .
cdr3_aa: ASSPSWTVQETQY

v_call: TRBV5-1
d_call: .
cdr3_aa: ASGSLYRTEQY

v_call: TRBV7-9
d_call: TRBD1
cdr3_aa: ASSSRQGAAYNEQF

v_call: TRBV27
d_call: TRBD2
cdr3_aa: ASRARLAGVGGGELF

v_call: TRBV6-1
d_call: .
cdr3_aa: ASSEGNGYTGELF

v_call: TRBV9
d_call: .
cdr3_aa: ASSALGGALTGELF

v_call: TRBV29-1
d_call: .
cdr3_aa: SVGFWDSYNEQF

v_call: TRBV28
d_call: .
cdr3_aa: ASSRTPLRLWAF

v_call: TRBV12-2
d_call: .
cdr3_aa: ASRPDEGDTVEAF

v_call: TRBV9
d_call: .
cdr3_aa: ASSVGGDPRSYNEQF

v_call: TRBV2
d_call: TRBD1
cdr3_aa: ASLRDRNYGYT

v_call: TRBV30
d_call: .
cdr3_aa: AWSLGGAGYEKLF

v_call: TRBV5-1
d_call: .
cdr3_aa: ASGYYGLGNNEQF

v_call: TRBV7-9
d_call: TRBD2
cdr3_aa: ASSPFPRASGGYNEQF

v_call: TRBV5-4
d_call: TRBD1
cdr3_aa: ASSNRGSGANVLT

v_call: TRBV28
d_call: .
cdr3_aa: ASSRAAANYGYT

v_call: TRBV5-1
d_call: .
cdr3_aa: ASSLASGNRGNEQY

v_call: TRBV4-1
d_call: TRBD2
cdr3_aa: ASSQSSHLAERGTGELF

v_call: TRBV28
d_call: TRBD2
cdr3_aa: ASGPLAGEVGETQY

v_call: TRBV5-4
d_call: TRBD1
cdr3_aa: ASSLWGSDRGVEQY

v_call: TRBV5-1
d_call: .
cdr3_aa: ASSLAASANTGELF

v_call: TRBV21-1
d_call: .
cdr3_aa: ASSGGGTEAF

v_call: TRBV9
d_call: .
cdr3_aa: ASSVNQLSREQY

v_call: TRBV5-1
d_call: .
cdr3_aa: ASSALQVNTEAF

v_call: TRBV18
d_call: .
cdr3_aa: ASSPRGTGLRNQPQH

v_call: TRBV18
d_call: TRBD2
cdr3_aa: ASSPLQQWEGYEQY

v_call: TRBV9
d_call: .
cdr3_aa: ASSVQHRGAGNTIY

v_call: TRBV10-3
d_call: TRBD2
cdr3_aa: AIRSPGLAGTDTQY

v_call: TRBV28
d_call: .
cdr3_aa: ASRFRGGYGYT

v_call: TRBV27
d_call: TRBD2
cdr3_aa: ASRKAGGVPYEQY

v_call: TRBV28
d_call: TRBD1
cdr3_aa: ASSPPDRGRSGYT

v_call: TRBV18
d_call: .
cdr3_aa: ASTGGGGAGDQPQH

v_call: TRBV20-1
d_call: .
cdr3_aa: SGGAYNEQF

v_call: TRBV13
d_call: TRBD2
cdr3_aa: ASSLGRQRESQY

v_call: TRBV29-1
d_call: .
cdr3_aa: SVEEWRVNTEAF

v_call: TRBV21-1
d_call: .
cdr3_aa: ASPRSQGYEQY

v_call: TRBV6-1
d_call: TRBD1
cdr3_aa: ASSINGQGSEAF

v_call: TRBV5-4
d_call: TRBD2
cdr3_aa: ASSLAGAQY

v_call: TRBV4-2
d_call: TRBD2
cdr3_aa: ASSQVGTSGSQNEQF

v_call: TRBV5-1
d_call: .
cdr3_aa: ASLNIAGSTDTQY

v_call: TRBV19
d_call: .
cdr3_aa: ASSIRRGGQPQH

v_call: TRBV25-1
d_call: TRBD1
cdr3_aa: ASSARDREETGELF

v_call: TRBV9
d_call: TRBD2
cdr3_aa: ASSVVSGGPGDTQY

v_call: TRBV5-1
d_call: .
cdr3_aa: ASSLVFGTNEQF

v_call: TRBV15
d_call: TRBD1
cdr3_aa: ATGRDRGYEQY

v_call: TRBV7-3
d_call: .
cdr3_aa: ASSQEGPPLLGDTQY

v_call: TRBV6-5
d_call: .
cdr3_aa: ASSYSRHPGANVLT

v_call: TRBV5-1
d_call: TRBD2
cdr3_aa: ASSLGGLAGNYEQY

v_call: TRBV5-1
d_call: TRBD2
cdr3_aa: ASSLEGLLLAGDPNEQF

v_call: TRBV7-2
d_call: .
cdr3_aa: ASSLVIVARSSRDEQY

v_call: TRBV7-9
d_call: .
cdr3_aa: ASSPRNSGANVLT

v_call: TRBV4-2
d_call: TRBD1
cdr3_aa: ASSQPGQGNTEAF

v_call: TRBV4-1
d_call: TRBD2
cdr3_aa: ASSQVETSGRSTDTQY

v_call: TRBV5-1
d_call: .
cdr3_aa: ASSLGVEAF

v_call: TRBV7-2
d_call: TRBD2
cdr3_aa: ASSPGLATSPHTQY